This T cell receptor beta chain is from a study of cytomegalovirus exposure and HLA in healthy donors. The PCR contained 60 Vbeta and 13 Jbeta primers. Clones were sequenced by immunoSEQ multiplex PCR, and TCRdb holds only the in-frame ones, with some missing. The profile shows about 180,000 clones, roughly 82% of them singletons. The V segment lost 0 bases and the J segment 0 bases; nucleotides outside the gene matches: 10. This CDR3 region has 18 residues. Germline values: CDR1 SGHRS, CDR2 YFSETQ. This clone has more than one count but fewer than ten. The TCR originated in a man aged 35-49 years in good health and CMV-seronegative. Source material: PBMCs. The J gene is TRBJ1-2, the V gene TRBV5-1; TRBD1 aligns across 8 bases. CDR3 coding DNA: TGCGCCAGCAGCTTGGGCCAGGGGGCCATGGCTGCTAACTATGGCTACACCTTC. Residues: CASSLGQGAMAANYGYTF.